Given below is one T cell receptor (beta chain) in context. Its antigen remains unidentified. This record belongs to a study of shared clonotypes between healthy human individuals. Study-level findings and limits: It was the non-shared clonotypes that had lower generation probabilities than clonotypes shared by all four donors. Only blood samples were collected, and tissue repertoires likely differ.

Sorted-subset replicate PCR reactions were performed with around 200 ng DNA, corresponding to tens of thousands of T cell genomes. Measured with immunoSEQ multiplex PCR; TCRdb has only the in-frame clones, and not every one. This sample has around 990,000 clones, with approximately 80% found just once. The V segment lost 3 bases and the J segment 5 bases; nucleotides outside the gene matches: 7. The CDR3 runs 16 residues. CDR1 SGHTA and CDR2 FQGNSA come from the germline V gene. The TCR originated in a man between 18 and 29 years old in good health. Some clones in this sample may be carry-over from other donors' samples. The sample comprised memory CD4+ T cells from PBMCs. Subset specified: CD45RA-negative fraction. The gene calls are TRBV7-2 and TRBJ1-1, with 12 bases matching TRBD1. The DNA for the CDR3 is TGTGCCAGCAGCTTCTCCGGGACAGGGGGCCGGACTGAAGCTTTCTTT. Its protein product is CASSFSGTGGRTEAFF.